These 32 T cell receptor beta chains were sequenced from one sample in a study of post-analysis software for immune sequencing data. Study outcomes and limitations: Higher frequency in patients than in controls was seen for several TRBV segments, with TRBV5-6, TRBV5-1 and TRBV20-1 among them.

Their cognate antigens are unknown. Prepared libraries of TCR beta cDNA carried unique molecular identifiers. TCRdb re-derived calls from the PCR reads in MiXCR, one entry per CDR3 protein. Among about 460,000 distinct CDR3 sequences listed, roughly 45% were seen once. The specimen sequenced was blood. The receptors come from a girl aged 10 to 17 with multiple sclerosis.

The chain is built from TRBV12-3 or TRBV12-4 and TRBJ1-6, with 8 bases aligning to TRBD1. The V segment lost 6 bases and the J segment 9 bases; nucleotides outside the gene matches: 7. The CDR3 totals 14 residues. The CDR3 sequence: CASRAGGAGSPLHF. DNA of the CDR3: TGTGCCAGCAGAGCAGGGGGCGCAGGTTCACCCCTCCACTTT.

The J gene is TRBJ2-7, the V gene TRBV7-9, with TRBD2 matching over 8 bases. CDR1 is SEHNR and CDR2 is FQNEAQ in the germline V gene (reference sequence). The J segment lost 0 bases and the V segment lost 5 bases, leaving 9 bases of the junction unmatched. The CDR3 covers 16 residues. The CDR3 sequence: CASSLSHGTSSYEQYF. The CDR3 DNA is TGTGCCAGCAGCCTAAGTCACGGGACTAGCTCCTACGAGCAGTACTTC. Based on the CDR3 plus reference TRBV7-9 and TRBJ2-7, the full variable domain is DTGVSQNPRHKITKRGQNVTFRCDPISEHNRLYWYRQTLGQGPEFLTYFQNEAQLEKSRLLSDRFSAERPKGSFSTLEIQRTEQGDSAMYLCASSLSHGTSSYEQYFGPGTRLTVT.

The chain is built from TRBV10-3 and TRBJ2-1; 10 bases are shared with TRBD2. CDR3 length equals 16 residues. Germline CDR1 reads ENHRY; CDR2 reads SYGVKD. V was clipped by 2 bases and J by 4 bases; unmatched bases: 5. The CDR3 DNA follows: TGTGCCATCAGTGAGGACGGAGCGGGAGGGTACAATGAGCAGTTCTTC. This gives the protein CAISEDGAGGYNEQFF.

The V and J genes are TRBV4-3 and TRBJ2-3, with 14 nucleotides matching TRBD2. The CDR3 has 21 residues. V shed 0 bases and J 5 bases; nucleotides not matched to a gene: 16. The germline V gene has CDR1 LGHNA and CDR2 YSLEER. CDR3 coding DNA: TGCGCCAGCAGCCAAGAAGGGGGGGGACTAGCGGGAGTCAGCACCAGAGATACGCAGTATTTT. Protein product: CASSQEGGGLAGVSTRDTQYF.

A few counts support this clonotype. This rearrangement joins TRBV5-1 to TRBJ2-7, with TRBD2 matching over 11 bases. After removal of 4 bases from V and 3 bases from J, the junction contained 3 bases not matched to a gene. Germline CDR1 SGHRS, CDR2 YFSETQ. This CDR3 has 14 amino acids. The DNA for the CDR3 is TGCGCCAGCAGCGGGACTAGCGGAGTCTACGAGCAGTACTTC. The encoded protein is CASSGTSGVYEQYF.

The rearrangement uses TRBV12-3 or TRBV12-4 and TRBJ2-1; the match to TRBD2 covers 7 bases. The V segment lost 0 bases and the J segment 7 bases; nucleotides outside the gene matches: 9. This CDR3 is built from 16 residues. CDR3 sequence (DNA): TGTGCCAGCAGTTTAGCTTGGCATCTAGCGGCTAATGAGCAGTTCTTC. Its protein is CASSLAWHLAANEQFF.

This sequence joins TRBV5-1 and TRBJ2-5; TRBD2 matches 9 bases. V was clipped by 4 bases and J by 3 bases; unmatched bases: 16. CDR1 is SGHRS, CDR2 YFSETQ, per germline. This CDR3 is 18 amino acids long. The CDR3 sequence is CASSRIGDPSGKEETQYF. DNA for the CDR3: TGCGCCAGCAGCCGCATAGGGGATCCTAGCGGGAAGGAAGAGACCCAGTACTTC.

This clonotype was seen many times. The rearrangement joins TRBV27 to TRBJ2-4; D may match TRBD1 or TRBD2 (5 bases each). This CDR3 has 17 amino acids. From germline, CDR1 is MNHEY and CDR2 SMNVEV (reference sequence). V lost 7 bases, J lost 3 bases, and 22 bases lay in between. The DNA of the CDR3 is TGTGCCAGCAAGAAACTTCGGGACGGTGTTGGCAAAAACATTCAGTACTTC. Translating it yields CASKKLRDGVGKNIQYF.

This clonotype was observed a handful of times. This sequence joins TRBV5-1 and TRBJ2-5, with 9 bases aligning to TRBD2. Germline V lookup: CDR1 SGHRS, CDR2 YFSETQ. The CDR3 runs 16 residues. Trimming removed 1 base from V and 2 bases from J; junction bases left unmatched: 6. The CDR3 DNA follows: TGCGCCAGCAGCTTGATCTCCAGCGGGAGGCAAGAGACCCAGTACTTC. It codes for CASSLISSGRQETQYF.

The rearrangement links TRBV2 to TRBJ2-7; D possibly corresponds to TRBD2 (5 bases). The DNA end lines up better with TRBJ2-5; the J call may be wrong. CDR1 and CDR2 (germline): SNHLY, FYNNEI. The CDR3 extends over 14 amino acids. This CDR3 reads CASRETNHRETQYF. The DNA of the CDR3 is TGTGCCAGCAGGGAGACTAATCATCGAGAGACCCAGTACTTC.

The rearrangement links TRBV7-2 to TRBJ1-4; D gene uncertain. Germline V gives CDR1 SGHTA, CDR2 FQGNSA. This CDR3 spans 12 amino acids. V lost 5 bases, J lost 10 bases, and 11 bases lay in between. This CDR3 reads CASSPNSIKLFF. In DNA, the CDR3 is TGTGCCAGCAGCCCCAATTCCATAAAACTGTTTTTT.

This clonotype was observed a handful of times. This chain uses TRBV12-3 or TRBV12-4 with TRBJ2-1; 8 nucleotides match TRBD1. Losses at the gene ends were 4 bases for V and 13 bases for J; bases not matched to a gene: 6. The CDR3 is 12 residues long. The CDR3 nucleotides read TGTGCCAGCAGTTCGGGACAGGCGGACCAGTTCTTC. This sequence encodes CASSSGQADQFF.

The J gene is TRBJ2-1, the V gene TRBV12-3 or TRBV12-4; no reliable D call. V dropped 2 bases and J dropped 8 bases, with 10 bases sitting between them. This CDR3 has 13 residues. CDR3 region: CASSLLAVDEQFF. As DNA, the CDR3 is TGTGCCAGCAGTTTACTCGCCGTGGATGAGCAGTTCTTC.

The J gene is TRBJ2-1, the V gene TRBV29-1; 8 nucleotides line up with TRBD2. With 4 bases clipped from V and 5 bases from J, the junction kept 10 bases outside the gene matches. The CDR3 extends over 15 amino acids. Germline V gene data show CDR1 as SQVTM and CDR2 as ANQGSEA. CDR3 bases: TGCAGCGTTGGGGGAACTAGCGGACATGACAATGAGCAGTTCTTC. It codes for CSVGGTSGHDNEQFF.

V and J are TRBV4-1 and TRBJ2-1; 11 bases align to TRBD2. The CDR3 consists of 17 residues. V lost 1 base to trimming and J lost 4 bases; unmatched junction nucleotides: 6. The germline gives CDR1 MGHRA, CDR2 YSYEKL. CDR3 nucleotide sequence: TGCGCCAGCAGCCAAGGACTAGCGGGACTAACTTACAATGAGCAGTTCTTC. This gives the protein CASSQGLAGLTYNEQFF.

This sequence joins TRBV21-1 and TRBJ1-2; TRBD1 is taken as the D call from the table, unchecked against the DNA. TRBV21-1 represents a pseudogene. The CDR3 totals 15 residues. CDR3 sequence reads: CASSARQGKPYGYTF. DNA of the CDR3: TGTGCCAGCAGCGCCAGACAGGGGAAACCATATGGCTACACCTTC.

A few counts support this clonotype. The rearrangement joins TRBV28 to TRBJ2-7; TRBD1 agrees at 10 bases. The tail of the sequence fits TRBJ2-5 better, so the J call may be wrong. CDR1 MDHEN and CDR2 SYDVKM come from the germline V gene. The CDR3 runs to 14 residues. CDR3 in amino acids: CASSLWGQGKTQYF. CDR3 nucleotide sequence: TGTGCCAGCAGTTTATGGGGACAGGGGAAGACCCAGTACTTC.

The CDR3 is CSAHTTSGGSSYNEQFF. In nucleotides, the CDR3 is TGCAGTGCTCACACTACTAGCGGGGGAAGCTCCTACAATGAGCAGTTCTTC. The chain couples TRBV20-1 to TRBJ2-1, with 11 positions matching TRBD2. The V gene's germline CDR1 is DFQATT and CDR2 SNEGSKA (reference sequence). The CDR3 spans 17 residues. With 5 bases clipped from V and 0 bases from J, the junction kept 9 bases outside the gene matches.

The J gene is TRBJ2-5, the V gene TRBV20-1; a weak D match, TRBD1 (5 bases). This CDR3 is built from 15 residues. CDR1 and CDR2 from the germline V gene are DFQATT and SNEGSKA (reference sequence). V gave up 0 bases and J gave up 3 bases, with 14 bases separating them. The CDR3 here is CSARDWGRAEETQYF. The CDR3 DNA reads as TGCAGTGCTAGAGATTGGGGCAGGGCAGAAGAGACCCAGTACTTC.

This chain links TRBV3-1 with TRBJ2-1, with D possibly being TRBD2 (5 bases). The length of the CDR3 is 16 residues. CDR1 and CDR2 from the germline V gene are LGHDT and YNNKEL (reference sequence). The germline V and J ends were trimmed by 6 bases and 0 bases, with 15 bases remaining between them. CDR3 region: CASSPQVGDSYNEQFF. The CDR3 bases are TGTGCCAGCAGTCCCCAAGTGGGAGACTCCTACAATGAGCAGTTCTTC.

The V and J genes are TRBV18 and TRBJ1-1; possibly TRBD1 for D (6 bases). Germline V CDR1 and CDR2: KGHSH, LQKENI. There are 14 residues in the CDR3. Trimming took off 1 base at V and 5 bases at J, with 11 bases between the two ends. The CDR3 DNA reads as TGTGCCAGCTCACCACGGGGGGCAGAGACTGAAGCTTTCTTT. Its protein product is CASSPRGAETEAFF.

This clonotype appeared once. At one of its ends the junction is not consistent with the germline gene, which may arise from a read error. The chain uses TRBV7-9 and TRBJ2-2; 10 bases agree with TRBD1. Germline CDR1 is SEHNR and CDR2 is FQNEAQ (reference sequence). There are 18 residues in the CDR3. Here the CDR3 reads CASSARQGAYSKTGELFF. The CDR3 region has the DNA TGTGCCAGCAGCGCCCGACAGGGGGCGTACTCGAAGACCGGGGAGCTGTTTTTT.

CDR3 sequence (DNA): TGCGCCAGCAGAGGGAGGGCGGGAAATGAGCAGTTCTTC. As protein: CASRGRAGNEQFF. The V and J genes are TRBV5-1 and TRBJ2-1, with 7 positions matching TRBD2. With 5 bases clipped from V and 7 bases from J, the junction kept 6 bases outside the gene matches. Germline lookup yields CDR1 SGHRS and CDR2 YFSETQ. The CDR3 sequence is 13 residues long.

CDR3 coding DNA: TGCAGTGCGGAGGGGGCTAGCGGGAGCACAGATACGCAGTATTTT. Encoded protein: CSAEGASGSTDTQYF. This chain uses TRBV20-1 with TRBJ2-3; weak D call: TRBD2 (8 bases). Germline V CDR1 and CDR2: DFQATT, SNEGSKA (reference sequence). CDR3 size: 15 residues. The V end was cut by 6 bases, the J end by 0 bases, with 16 bases between.

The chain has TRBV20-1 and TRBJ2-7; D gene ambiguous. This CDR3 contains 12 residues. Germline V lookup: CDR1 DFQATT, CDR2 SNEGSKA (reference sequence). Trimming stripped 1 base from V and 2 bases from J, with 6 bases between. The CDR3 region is CSARAAAYEQYF. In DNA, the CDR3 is TGCAGTGCTAGAGCGGCGGCCTACGAGCAGTACTTC.

CDR3 bases: TGTGCCAGCAGCTCTGACAGGGATCACGGCTACACCTTC. As protein: CASSSDRDHGYTF. The rearrangement joins TRBV7-8 to TRBJ1-2; the match to TRBD1 covers 7 bases. The CDR3 contains 13 residues. Losses at the gene ends were 4 bases for V and 8 bases for J; bases not matched to a gene: 7. Germline CDR1 is SGHVS and CDR2 is FQNEAQ.

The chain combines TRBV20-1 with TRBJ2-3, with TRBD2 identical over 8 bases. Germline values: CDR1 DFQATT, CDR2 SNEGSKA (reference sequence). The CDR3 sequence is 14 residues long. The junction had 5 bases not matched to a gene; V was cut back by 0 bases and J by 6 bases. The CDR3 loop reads CSARDPGGKDTQYF. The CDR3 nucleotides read TGCAGTGCTAGAGATCCGGGGGGGAAGGATACGCAGTATTTT.

The CDR3 DNA reads as TGTGCCAGCAACCCGACTAGCGGGAGAAGCAATGAGCAGTTCTTC. Its protein is CASNPTSGRSNEQFF. The chain is built from TRBV6-5 and TRBJ2-1; 12 bases are shared with TRBD2. Trimming took 7 bases from V and 6 from J; bases not matched to a gene: 7. The CDR3 loop spans 15 amino acids. Germline V gene data show CDR1 as MNHEY and CDR2 as SVGAGI.

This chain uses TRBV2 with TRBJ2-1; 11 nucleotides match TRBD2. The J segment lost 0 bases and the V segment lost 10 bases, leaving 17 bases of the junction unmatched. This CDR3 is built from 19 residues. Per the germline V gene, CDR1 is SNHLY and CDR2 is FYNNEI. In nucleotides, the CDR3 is TGTGCCACCCCAAACCCCGGGACTAGCGGAAGAAGCTCCTACAATGAGCAGTTCTTC. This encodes CATPNPGTSGRSSYNEQFF.

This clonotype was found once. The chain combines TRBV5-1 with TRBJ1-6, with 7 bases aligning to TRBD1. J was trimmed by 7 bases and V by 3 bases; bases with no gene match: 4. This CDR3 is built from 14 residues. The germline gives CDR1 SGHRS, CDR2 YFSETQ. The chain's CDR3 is CASSSGQQNSPLHF. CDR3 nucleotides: TGCGCCAGCAGCTCGGGACAGCAAAATTCACCCCTCCACTTT.

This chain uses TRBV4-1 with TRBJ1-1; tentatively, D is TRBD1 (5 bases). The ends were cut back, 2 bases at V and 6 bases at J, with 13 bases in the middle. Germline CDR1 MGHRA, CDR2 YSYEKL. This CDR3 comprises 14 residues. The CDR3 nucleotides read TGCGCCAGCAGCCAACAGGGCGGAAACCCTGAAGCTTTCTTT. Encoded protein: CASSQQGGNPEAFF.

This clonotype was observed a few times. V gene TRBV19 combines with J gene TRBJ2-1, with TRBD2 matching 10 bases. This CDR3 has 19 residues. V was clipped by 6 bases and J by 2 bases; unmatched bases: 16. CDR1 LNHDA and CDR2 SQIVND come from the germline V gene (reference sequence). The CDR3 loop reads CASRRTSGTYLVTYNEQFF. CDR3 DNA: TGTGCCAGTAGGAGGACTAGCGGTACATATTTAGTTACCTACAATGAGCAGTTCTTC.